This is a list of T cell receptor beta chains from one sample in a study of shared clonotypes between healthy human individuals. Assay used: immunoSEQ multiplex PCR; TCRdb lists only in-frame clones, some missing. The sample has 2 million to 3 million clones, 80% to 95% seen once. What was sequenced was naive CD4+ T cells from PBMCs. Every receptor here comes from a man in his late teens or twenties in good health. Some clones in this sample may be carry-over from other donors' samples. Both conserved end residues are part of each CDR3. D genes are given only for firm matches. Clone size is given for some rows only: seen once, a few or many times, or a class if the clone is expanded.

TRBV19,TRBJ1-1,NA,NA,16,TGTGCCAGTAGTATAGGGGGGGGTCGGATGAACACTGAAGCTTTCTTT,CASSIGGGRMNTEAFF
TRBV19,TRBJ1-2,TRBD1,NA,15,TGTGCCAGTAGTATAGAATCGACAGGGACCTATGGCTACACCTTC,CASSIESTGTYGYTF
TRBV19,TRBJ2-7,NA,NA,17,TGTGCCAGTAGTATAAGAACCCTAGCCGGTTTGTTGAACGAGCAGTACTTC,CASSIRTLAGLLNEQYF
TRBV5-1,TRBJ1-1,TRBD1,NA,15,TGCGCCAGCAGCTACACCCCGGGACAGGGGGACGGAGCTTTCTTT,CASSYTPGQGDGAFF
TRBV13,TRBJ1-1,TRBD1,NA,16,TGTGCCAGCAGCCAGTACGCCCGGGACAGGACAACAGAAGCTTTCTTT,CASSQYARDRTTEAFF
TRBV11-2,TRBJ1-6,TRBD1,NA,16,TGTGCCAGCAGCTTAAACTTGGACAGGGTTGTATCACCCCTCCACTTT,CASSLNLDRVVSPLHF
TRBV5-4,TRBJ2-3,NA,NA,14,TGTGCCAGCAGCTTGAATAACCCCACAGATACGCAGTATTTT,CASSLNNPTDTQYF
TRBV18,TRBJ2-6,NA,NA,15,TGTGCCAGCTCACCCCTTCTCTCTGGGGCCAACGTCCTGACTTTC,CASSPLLSGANVLTF
TRBV7-2,TRBJ1-1,TRBD1,NA,13,TGTGCCAGCAGCCCGGGACAGAGGACGGGAGCTTTCTTT,CASSPGQRTGAFF
TRBV27,TRBJ2-4,TRBD1,NA,16,TGTGCCAGCAGTTTTAGTTGGGACAGGGGGAGGAACATTCAGTACTTC,CASSFSWDRGRNIQYF
TRBV6-5,TRBJ2-2,TRBD1,NA,14,TGTGCCAGCAGGACCGGGACAGGGATTGGGGAGCTGTTTTTT,CASRTGTGIGELFF
TRBV5-1,TRBJ2-1,TRBD1,NA,14,TGCGCCAGCAGCTTGAACAGGGGTAACAATGAGCAGTTCTTC,CASSLNRGNNEQFF
TRBV5-1,TRBJ2-3,NA,NA,15,TGCGCCAGCAGCCTCCGGGACGGTCGGTTTGATACGCAGTATTTT,CASSLRDGRFDTQYF
TRBV9,TRBJ2-1,NA,NA,15,TGTGCCAGCAGCGTCGGGCCCGGGACCTACAATGAGCAGTTCTTC,CASSVGPGTYNEQFF
TRBV6-5,TRBJ1-1,NA,NA,11,TGTGATCCCGGGGGGAACACTGAAGCTTTCTTT,CDPGGNTEAFF
TRBV10-3,TRBJ2-3,NA,NA,14,TGTGCCACTAAAAGGGACCCCAGCCCAGATACGCAGTATTTT,CATKRDPSPDTQYF
TRBV29-1,TRBJ1-1,NA,NA,14,TGCAGCGTTGACCACAGGACCGGGAGCACTGAAGCTTTCTTT,CSVDHRTGSTEAFF
TRBV7-2,TRBJ2-2,NA,few,12,TGTGCCAGCAGCCCCCGTAGCGGGGAGCTGTTTTTT,CASSPRSGELFF
TRBV7-3,TRBJ2-3,NA,NA,16,TGTGCCAGCAGCCCCAAACAGCGGTCCAGCACAGATACGCAGTATTTT,CASSPKQRSSTDTQYF
TRBV7-3,TRBJ2-1,NA,NA,15,TGTGCCAGCAGCCTCCAGGAAGCAGCCTACAATGAGCAGTTCTTC,CASSLQEAAYNEQFF
TRBV7-9,TRBJ2-3,NA,NA,17,TGTGCCAGCAGCTCCCAGGGGGCGGGAGTTAACACAGATACGCAGTATTTT,CASSSQGAGVNTDTQYF
TRBV4-2,TRBJ2-5,TRBD2,NA,18,TGTGCCAGCAGCCAAGACCAAGGGACTAGCGGGAGAGGAGAGACCCAGTACTTC,CASSQDQGTSGRGETQYF
TRBV5-1,TRBJ1-1,TRBD1,NA,18,TGCGCCAGCAGCTTAAGGGAAGGGGGCGTCGGATGGAACACTGAAGCTTTCTTT,CASSLREGGVGWNTEAFF
TRBV2,TRBJ2-1,NA,once,16,TGTGCCAGCAGTGCCGACCTGTTGAGCTCCTACAATGAGCAGTTCTTC,CASSADLLSSYNEQFF
TRBV27,TRBJ2-5,TRBD2,NA,19,TGTGCCAGCAGTACCAGAGGGACTAGCGGGATCCTATTACGAGAGACCCAGTACTTC,CASSTRGTSGILLRETQYF
TRBV29-1,TRBJ2-1,NA,NA,15,TGCAGCGCCGCCGATGGGCAGAGCTCCTACAATGAGCAGTTCTTC,CSAADGQSSYNEQFF
TRBV6-1,TRBJ1-4,NA,once,15,TGTGCCAGCACCCCCCGGGGCTGGGGGGATGAAAAACTGTTTTTT,CASTPRGWGDEKLFF
TRBV30,TRBJ1-1,NA,NA,13,TGTGCCTGGAGTGTAGCGCTGAACACTGAAGCTTTCTTT,CAWSVALNTEAFF
TRBV28,TRBJ2-1,NA,NA,11,TGTGCCAGCAGCCCCGAAGCCGAGCAGTTCTTC,CASSPEAEQFF
TRBV6-1,TRBJ2-1,NA,NA,16,TGTGCCAGCAGTGAAGCGGGGTCTGAGCCCTACAATGAGCAGTTCTTC,CASSEAGSEPYNEQFF
TRBV21-1,TRBJ2-7,NA,NA,14,TGTGCCAGCAGCAAAGAGTCACAGGGCGACGAGCAGTACTTC,CASSKESQGDEQYF
TRBV6-1,TRBJ2-1,NA,once,16,TGTGCCAGCAGTGGCCCCGGTATCTCCTCCTACAATGAGCAGTTCTTC,CASSGPGISSYNEQFF
TRBV10-3,TRBJ1-6,NA,NA,12,TGTGCCATCAGTCGGGAAGGTTCACCCCTCCACTTT,CAISREGSPLHF
TRBV5-1,TRBJ2-1,NA,NA,15,TGCGCCAGCAGCGAAACGAGCGGAACTTACAATGAGCAGTTCTTC,CASSETSGTYNEQFF
TRBV20-1,TRBJ1-2,NA,NA,11,TGCAGTGCCAAAACAGGGTTGGGCCACACCTTC,CSAKTGLGHTF
TRBV20-1,TRBJ2-7,NA,NA,10,TGCAGTGCTAGTTCGGGACGTCAGTACTTC,CSASSGRQYF
TRBV9,TRBJ2-5,NA,once,12,TGTGCCAGCAGCGCCCCCCTAGGGACCCAGTACTTC,CASSAPLGTQYF
TRBV6-1,TRBJ1-2,TRBD1,NA,16,TGTGCCAGCAGTGAAATTCCCACAGGGGGCCGCCATGGCTACACCTTC,CASSEIPTGGRHGYTF
TRBV29-1,TRBJ2-5,NA,NA,18,TGCAGCGTTGAAGATTGGGTTATGTTGTCAGGCCCCCAAGAGACCCAGTACTTC,CSVEDWVMLSGPQETQYF
TRBV30,TRBJ1-6,NA,NA,13,TGTGCCTGGAGTGAACAGTCTAATTCACCCCTCCACTTT,CAWSEQSNSPLHF
TRBV7-8,TRBJ2-3,TRBD2,NA,16,TGTGCCAGCAGCTTAGTTAGCGGGGGAGGCACAGATACGCAGTATTTT,CASSLVSGGGTDTQYF
TRBV19,TRBJ1-2,TRBD1,NA,14,TGTGCCAGTAGTACCAGGGACAGACTCTATGGCTACACCTTC,CASSTRDRLYGYTF
TRBV7-9,TRBJ1-3,NA,few,12,TGTGCCAGCAGCCGGGGAGGAAACACCATATATTTT,CASSRGGNTIYF
TRBV25-1,TRBJ2-1,TRBD2,NA,15,TGTGCCAGCAGTGTATCTAGCGGGATGGTACGTGAGCAGTTCTTC,CASSVSSGMVREQFF
TRBV12-5,TRBJ2-3,NA,NA,13,TGTGCTAGTGGTTTGATGGGCGGGAATACGCAGTATTTT,CASGLMGGNTQYF
TRBV7-2,TRBJ1-4,NA,NA,15,TGTGCCAGCAGCCAAGACGGGGGCCGGCACGAAAAACTGTTTTTT,CASSQDGGRHEKLFF
TRBV5-1,TRBJ1-1,NA,NA,13,TGCGCCAGCAGCTTGGGATCTAACACTGAAGCTTTCTTT,CASSLGSNTEAFF
TRBV7-3,TRBJ2-3,NA,NA,12,TGTGCCAGCAGTGAGGGTAGAACGGCGCAGTATTTT,CASSEGRTAQYF
TRBV5-1,TRBJ2-1,TRBD2,NA,13,TGCGCCAGCAGCTTGGGACTAGCGGGCGAGCAGTTCTTC,CASSLGLAGEQFF
TRBV19,TRBJ2-3,NA,NA,15,TGTGCCAGTAGTATTCAGGGTTCCCTCACAGATACGCAGTATTTT,CASSIQGSLTDTQYF
TRBV19,TRBJ1-4,NA,NA,17,TGTGCCAGTGAAGGGGGTCAGCTTCGTGCAACTAATGAAAAACTGTTTTTT,CASEGGQLRATNEKLFF
TRBV30,TRBJ2-6,NA,NA,16,TGTGCCTGGAGTGTCCCCCGGTCCTCTGGGGCCAACGTCCTGACTTTC,CAWSVPRSSGANVLTF
TRBV7-6,TRBJ2-7,TRBD2,NA,14,TGTGCCAGCAGCCGGACTAGCGGGATCTACGAGCAGTACTTC,CASSRTSGIYEQYF